These 27 T cell receptor beta chains came from one sample sequenced in a study of blood T cells in healthy people across ages. Primed by a sample-barcoded 5' primer and a J-beta primer mix, a second PCR proceeded for 7 to 11 cycles. TCRdb re-analysed the 5' RACE reads in MiXCR, keeping a single row per CDR3 protein. The sample includes hundreds of thousands of distinct CDR3 sequences, around two fifths of them seen just once. Sequencing was performed on blood. The receptors stem from a man older than 75 in good health.

The sample holds a few counts of this clonotype. The CDR3 reads CSARLRDRSYYEQYF. In DNA, the CDR3 is TGCAGTGCTAGATTACGGGACAGGTCATACTACGAGCAGTACTTC. The rearrangement links TRBV20-1 to TRBJ2-7; 8 bases fit TRBD1. Germline V gene data show CDR1 as DFQATT and CDR2 as SNEGSKA (reference sequence). The CDR3 covers 15 residues. V was pared by 2 bases and J by 3 bases, with 9 bases of the junction left unmatched.

This chain uses TRBV7-3 with TRBJ1-1; tentative D call: TRBD1 (5 bases). CDR1 SGHTA and CDR2 FQGTGA come from the germline V gene. CDR3 length: 14 residues. Trimming stripped 0 bases from V and 6 bases from J, with 11 bases between. CDR3 loop: CASSLTVGGAEAFF. The CDR3 coding sequence is TGTGCCAGCAGCTTAACTGTGGGGGGGGCTGAAGCTTTCTTT. Looking up the rest from reference TRBV7-3 and TRBJ1-1 gives the full variable domain: GAGVSQTPSNKVTEKGKYVELRCDPISGHTALYWYRQSLGQGPEFLIYFQGTGAADDSGLPNDRFFAVRPEGSVSTLKIQRTERGDSAVYLCASSLTVGGAEAFFGQGTRLTVV.

This clonotype was found a few times. This chain links TRBV12-3 or TRBV12-4 with TRBJ2-7; D could derive from TRBD1 or TRBD2 (6 bases each). V lost 6 bases and J 0 bases, leaving 15 bases between the germline ends. This CDR3 region has 15 residues. This chain's CDR3 is CASRPTGRSSYEQYF. The CDR3 DNA is TGTGCCAGCAGACCCACAGGGAGGAGCTCCTACGAGCAGTACTTC.

V and J are TRBV14 and TRBJ2-1; D is perhaps TRBD2 (5 bases). From germline, CDR1 is SGHDN and CDR2 FVKESK. The germline V and J ends were trimmed by 0 bases and 5 bases, with 17 bases remaining between them. This CDR3 is built from 17 residues. The CDR3: CASSQDFVGSRHNEQFF. As DNA, the CDR3 is TGTGCCAGCAGCCAAGATTTCGTAGGGAGCCGCCACAATGAGCAGTTCTTC.

This sequence joins TRBV14 and TRBJ1-2; TRBD1 is a possible D gene (5 bases). The germline V gene encodes CDR1 SGHDN and CDR2 FVKESK. This CDR3 has 16 residues. Trimming stripped 0 bases from V and 8 bases from J, with 19 bases between. The CDR3 DNA follows: TGTGCCAGCAGCCAAGATAATCCGGGACGGCCTTCCGGCTACACCTTC. Translating it yields CASSQDNPGRPSGYTF.

V and J are TRBV18 and TRBJ2-5; D unclear. The germline V gene has CDR1 KGHSH and CDR2 LQKENI. The CDR3 is 13 residues long. Trimming took off 8 bases at V and 2 bases at J, with 12 bases between the two ends. Here the CDR3 DNA reads TGTGCCAGCGCAGACGGATTGCAAGAGACCCAGTACTTC. Amino acids: CASADGLQETQYF.

The chain links TRBV20-1 to TRBJ2-5; 9 positions match TRBD1. There are 17 residues in the CDR3. CDR1 DFQATT and CDR2 SNEGSKA come from the germline V gene (reference sequence). The trim removed 3 bases at V and 4 bases at J, leaving 15 bases unmatched. The CDR3 region is CSARLNPGQGGSETQYF. In DNA form, the CDR3 reads TGCAGTGCTAGGCTTAACCCGGGACAGGGAGGTTCAGAGACCCAGTACTTC.

At least ten counts were recorded for this clonotype. The V call is TRBV29-1, the J call TRBJ2-7, with D possibly being TRBD1 (6 bases). This CDR3 region has 12 residues. The V end was cut by 7 bases, the J end by 1 base, with 11 bases between. Germline CDR1 is SQVTM and CDR2 is ANQGSEA. Here the CDR3 DNA reads TGCAGCGCCGGACAGACTTCCTACGAGCAGTACTTC. Translated: CSAGQTSYEQYF.

The chain employs TRBV5-1 and TRBJ1-6, with D uncertain. Deletions cut 3 bases from V and 7 bases from J, with 8 bases between. This CDR3 has 13 residues. From germline, CDR1 is SGHRS and CDR2 YFSETQ. CDR3 sequence: CASSWEGNSPLHF. The DNA for the CDR3 is TGCGCCAGCAGCTGGGAGGGAAATTCACCCCTCCACTTT.

This clonotype appeared many times. V is TRBV7-2 and J is TRBJ2-1; 12 bases are shared with TRBD2. CDR1 is SGHTA, CDR2 FQGNSA, per germline. The CDR3 contains 15 residues. After removal of 4 bases from V and 5 bases from J, the junction contained 3 bases not matched to a gene. CDR3 DNA: TGTGCCAGCAGCTGGACTAGCGGGGCTCACAATGAGCAGTTCTTC. It is translated as CASSWTSGAHNEQFF.

V gene TRBV28 combines with J gene TRBJ2-1; TRBD1 aligns across 9 bases. V lost 4 bases and J lost 0; bases outside the gene matches: 10. CDR1 and CDR2 (germline): MDHEN, SYDVKM. CDR3 length: 18 residues. Here the CDR3 DNA reads TGTGCCAGCAGTTCGCCAGGACAGGGGACCTCCTCCTACAATGAGCAGTTCTTC. Amino acid sequence: CASSSPGQGTSSYNEQFF.

This clonotype showed up just a few times. The J gene is TRBJ2-5, the V gene TRBV7-2; 9 bases fit TRBD2. This CDR3 comprises 16 residues. The germline CDR1 and CDR2 sequences are SGHTA and FQGNSA. The V gene end was trimmed by 4 bases and the J gene end by 1 base; junction bases not matched to a gene: 7. As DNA, the CDR3 is TGTGCCAGCAGCTCCTCGACTAGCGGACCCCAAGAGACCCAGTACTTC. Protein product: CASSSSTSGPQETQYF. Drawing the rest from reference TRBV7-2 and TRBJ2-5, the complete variable domain is GAGVSQSPSNKVTEKGKDVELRCDPISGHTALYWYRQSLGQGLEFLIYFQGNSAPDKSGLPSDRFSAERTGGSVSTLTIQRTQQEDSAVYLCASSSSTSGPQETQYFGPGTRLLVL.

This rearrangement joins TRBV29-1 to TRBJ2-4; D not resolved. The CDR3 contains 11 residues. CDR1 and CDR2 (germline): SQVTM, ANQGSEA. Trimming pared 4 bases from V and 6 bases from J, leaving 7 bases between. The CDR3 reads CSVGYGNIQYF. CDR3 DNA sequence: TGCAGCGTTGGGTATGGAAACATTCAGTACTTC.

The sample holds one count of this clonotype. The chain employs TRBV25-1 and TRBJ2-1; 9 bases map to TRBD2. This CDR3 has 16 amino acids. Losses at the gene ends were 4 bases for V and 13 bases for J; bases not matched to a gene: 17. The germline V gene has CDR1 MGHDK and CDR2 SYGVNS. DNA of the CDR3: TGTGCCAGCAGTGGGGGGGGAAGCGGGAGGACCGAGACCCAGTTCTTC. Its translation: CASSGGGSGRTETQFF.

This clonotype was detected only a few times. The chain uses TRBV24-1 and TRBJ2-3, with 9 nucleotides matching TRBD1. V lost 1 base to trimming and J lost 4 bases; unmatched junction nucleotides: 14. CDR1 and CDR2 from the germline V gene are KGHDR and SFDVKD. This CDR3 spans 19 amino acids. CDR3 sequence reads: CATSDFGGTGPFSADTQYF. For the CDR3, the DNA is TGTGCCACCAGTGATTTTGGTGGGACAGGGCCCTTTTCCGCAGATACGCAGTATTTT.

This clonotype was recorded a few times. The J gene is TRBJ2-5, the V gene TRBV20-1; TRBD2 agrees at 8 bases. Germline V gene sequence: CDR1 DFQATT, CDR2 SNEGSKA (reference sequence). The CDR3 spans 14 residues. V gave up 1 base and J gave up 2 bases; unmatched junction bases: 3. The CDR3 loop reads CSARAGGHQETQYF. The DNA for the CDR3 is TGCAGTGCTAGAGCGGGGGGGCATCAAGAGACCCAGTACTTC.

The V call is TRBV7-8, the J call TRBJ2-2; D tentatively fits TRBD1 or TRBD2 (6 bases each). Trimming left V 5 bases short and J 3 bases short, with 16 bases between. Germline assignment: CDR1 SGHVS and CDR2 FQNEAQ. The CDR3 spans 16 residues. This chain's CDR3 is CASSSSTGGHTGELFF. CDR3 bases: TGTGCCAGCAGCAGCTCGACAGGAGGGCACACCGGGGAGCTGTTTTTT.

The chain recombines TRBV7-2 with TRBJ2-7; D is perhaps TRBD2 (6 bases). V was clipped by 5 bases and J by 1 base, with 15 bases between them. Germline V gene lookup returns CDR1 SGHTA and CDR2 FQGNSA. This CDR3 contains 15 residues. CDR3 DNA: TGTGCCAGCAGCCTAAGGGTAGCGGAATCCTACGAGCAGTACTTC. It encodes CASSLRVAESYEQYF.

This clonotype was detected a few times. The rearrangement links TRBV5-1 to TRBJ1-2, with a possible D match to TRBD1 (5 bases). The V and J ends lost 4 bases and 3 bases respectively, with 10 bases between them. This CDR3 is 13 amino acids long. Germline V lookup: CDR1 SGHRS, CDR2 YFSETQ. For the CDR3, the DNA is TGCGCCAGCAGCGGGGACGGAGACTATGGCTACACCTTC. It specifies CASSGDGDYGYTF. The complete variable domain, with remaining parts taken from reference TRBV5-1 and TRBJ1-2, reads KAGVTQTPRYLIKTRGQQVTLSCSPISGHRSVSWYQQTPGQGLQFLFEYFSETQRNKGNFPGRFSGRQFSNSRSEMNVSTLELGDSALYLCASSGDGDYGYTFGSGTRLTVV.

This sequence joins TRBV15 and TRBJ1-2, with D perhaps TRBD1 (5 bases). Germline V lookup: CDR1 LNHNV, CDR2 YYDKDF (reference sequence). There are 15 residues in the CDR3. V lost 3 bases and J 3 bases, leaving 14 bases between the germline ends. The CDR3 bases are TGTGCCACCAGCAGCCGCACGGGGGTCGACTATGGCTACACCTTC. This encodes CATSSRTGVDYGYTF.

This clonotype was observed a few times. The V and J genes are TRBV12-3 or TRBV12-4 and TRBJ2-3; weak D call: TRBD2 (6 bases). The CDR3 totals 15 residues. Trimming left V 6 bases short and J 0 bases short, with 13 bases between. CDR3 in DNA: TGTGCCAGCAGAGTCGGGGGAACCAGCACAGATACGCAGTATTTT. This sequence encodes CASRVGGTSTDTQYF.

Worth noting for this clonotype: A junction boundary mismatches the germline segment, possibly from a read error. The CDR3 DNA sequence: TGTGCCAGCAGATTAGCGGGAACCTACAATGAGCAGTTCTTC. Protein product: CASRLAGTYNEQFF. V usage is TRBV7-8 and J usage is TRBJ2-1; 8 bases agree with TRBD2. This CDR3 comprises 14 residues. Germline CDR1 reads SGHVS; CDR2 reads FQNEAQ.

With regard to this clonotype: The germline gene is not matched at one end of the junction; a read error may be the cause. The gene calls are TRBV28 and TRBJ2-2; possibly TRBD2 for D (6 bases). Germline V gene data show CDR1 as MDHEN and CDR2 as SYDVKM. The CDR3 sequence is 15 residues long. In nucleotides, the CDR3 is TGTGCCGGCAGTGGAGCCGGGACTCCAAGTGGGGAGCTGTTTTTT. Amino acid sequence: CAGSGAGTPSGELFF.

The rearrangement links TRBV20-1 to TRBJ1-5; D gene uncertain. With 5 bases removed from V and 3 bases from J, the gap between germline ends came to 14 bases. CDR1 is DFQATT and CDR2 is SNEGSKA in the germline V gene (reference sequence). The CDR3 sequence is 14 residues long. The CDR3, as DNA: TGCAGTGCTGTCCTGACCCCCTACAATCAGCCCCAGCATTTT. This gives the protein CSAVLTPYNQPQHF.

Points on this clonotype: This may arise from a read error, as a much more abundant clone is one base away. The gene calls are TRBV6-1 and TRBJ2-3, with 7 bases matching TRBD2. The ends lost 5 bases at V and 0 bases at J; junction bases unmatched: 14. The CDR3 spans 18 residues. The germline gives CDR1 MNHNS, CDR2 SASEGT. The DNA for the CDR3 is TGTGCCAGCAGTAAGCTAGCGGTGGGAATGTCTAGCACAGATACGCAGTATTTT. Encoded protein: CASSKLAVGMSSTDTQYF.

This clonotype was counted many times. The chain couples TRBV15 to TRBJ1-1, with D unclear. Germline V CDR1 and CDR2: LNHNV, YYDKDF (reference sequence). Deletions cut 5 bases from V and 1 base from J, with 8 bases between. The CDR3 is made up of 13 amino acids. The CDR3 DNA is TGTGCCACCAGCGGCATCAGGAACACTGAAGCTTTCTTT. Translated, it gives CATSGIRNTEAFF.

The rearrangement uses TRBV4-2 and TRBJ2-1; 10 nucleotides match TRBD2. This CDR3 comprises 16 residues. The germline V gene has CDR1 LGHNA and CDR2 YNFKEQ. Losses at the gene ends were 5 bases for V and 9 bases for J; bases not matched to a gene: 13. The CDR3 here is CASSDSGSGRDGEQFF. CDR3 sequence (DNA): TGTGCCAGCAGCGACTCGGGGAGCGGGAGGGACGGTGAGCAGTTCTTC.